Detailed here is one T cell receptor (beta chain). The sample is drawn from a study of CXCR3-negative and CXCR3-positive naive CD8 T cells. CDR1 is LGHNA, CDR2 YSLEER, per germline. The CDR3 is 16 amino acids. TRB cDNA was prepared as libraries by UMI-labeled 5' RACE. From the 5' RACE reads, TCRdb lists one entry per CDR3 protein and no DNA. Recorded for this sample: tens of thousands of distinct CDR3 sequences. The TCR comes from a human donor in good health. Some clones in this sample may be carry-over from other donors' samples. The specimen sequenced was memory CD8+ T cells from blood. The V call is TRBV4-3, the J call TRBJ2-2; TCRdb gives TRBD1 as the D gene, but with no DNA this cannot be confirmed. The CDR3 protein is CASSQEWTASTGELFF.